This is a list of T cell receptor beta chains from one sample in a study of blood T cell repertoires in COVID-19. Here immunoSEQ multiplex PCR was the method, and the copy in TCRdb shows in-frame clones only, minus some. The table records about 150,000 clones, around 84% of them present only once. Sequencing input: peripheral blood. The receptors here all came from a man aged 65-85 years with acute or convalescent COVID-19. Each CDR3 is given with its conserved first and last residue. D genes are given only for firm matches. Not every row has a clone size; where given, it reads once, few, many or a size class.

v_gene	abundance	j_gene	d_gene	CDR3nt	CDR3aa
TRBV14	-	TRBJ2-2	TRBD2	TGTGCCAGCAGCCTCGGACTAGCGTTCGGGGGCGGGGAGCTGTTTTTT	CASSLGLAFGGGELFF
TRBV6-5	-	TRBJ2-7	-	TGTGCCATCCAACTGGATTACGGGGAATTCTACGAGCAGTACTTC	CAIQLDYGEFYEQYF
TRBV18	-	TRBJ1-1	-	TGTGCCAGCTCACCATCTGGGTCCTTAAGCGACGAAGCTTTCTTT	CASSPSGSLSDEAFF
TRBV18	-	TRBJ2-7	-	TGTGCCAGCTCACTTCTAGCAACCTACGAGCAGTACTTC	CASSLLATYEQYF
TRBV30	-	TRBJ2-7	TRBD1	TGTGCCTGGAGTCCCGCCAGGACAGGAAGGGCCTACGAGCAGTACTTC	CAWSPARTGRAYEQYF
TRBV5-1	-	TRBJ1-4	-	TGCGCCAGCAGCTGGAGTCCGGGGAGGGGGAATGAAAAACTGTTTTTT	CASSWSPGRGNEKLFF
TRBV29-1	-	TRBJ1-1	TRBD1	TGCAGCGTGCGGGATGGATTGGGCAGGGGGTTGAACACTGAAGCTTTCTTT	CSVRDGLGRGLNTEAFF
TRBV28	once	TRBJ1-2	-	TGTGCCAGCAGTTTAACTACAGGGAGCTATGGCTACACCTTC	CASSLTTGSYGYTF
TRBV5-1	-	TRBJ1-6	TRBD1	TGCGCCAGCAGGACCGGGACAGGGACTTCACCCCTCCACTTT	CASRTGTGTSPLHF
TRBV5-1	-	TRBJ1-1	TRBD1	TGCGCCAGCAGCCCGGGCAGGACAGGGTCTGAAGCTTTCTTT	CASSPGRTGSEAFF
TRBV19	-	TRBJ1-5	-	TGTGCCAGTAGTACCTCGGGGGGAGAAGGTCAGCCCCAGCATTTT	CASSTSGGEGQPQHF
TRBV21-1	-	TRBJ2-7	-	TGTGCCAGCAGCCTGGACACATGGCAGTACTTC	CASSLDTWQYF
TRBV2	-	TRBJ1-3	-	TGTGCCAGCAGGCGGCAGCTGAATACTGGAAACACCATATATTTT	CASRRQLNTGNTIYF
TRBV18	-	TRBJ1-5	TRBD1	TGTGCCAGCTCTCTCGGTGCCGACAGGGCCCATCAGCCCCAGCATTTT	CASSLGADRAHQPQHF
TRBV6-5	-	TRBJ1-5	-	TGTGCCAGCAAGGGGACAAATAGCAATCAGCCCCAGCATTTT	CASKGTNSNQPQHF
TRBV21-1	-	TRBJ1-1	-	TGTGCCAGCAGCCTTCTAGAAAGGAGAGAAGCTTTCTTT	CASSLLERREAFF
TRBV3-1/TRBV3-2	few	TRBJ2-2	-	TGTGCCAGCAGCCAAGATTATCGGGAGCTGTTTTTT	CASSQDYRELFF
TRBV29-1	-	TRBJ1-1	-	TGCAGCGCCACAGGGTTTGGCACTGAAGCTTTCTTT	CSATGFGTEAFF
TRBV7-3	-	TRBJ1-1	TRBD1	TGTGCCAGCAGCCCGGGACAGTCTAACACTGAAGCTTTCTTT	CASSPGQSNTEAFF